This T cell receptor beta chain was captured in a study of blood T cell repertoires in COVID-19. In the authors' workflow: Reference gene primer amplification gave nucleated cell count estimates. The assay was immunoSEQ multiplex PCR, and TCRdb's table has in-frame clones only and misses some. From that table come the V and J calls and clone size; the DNA was used to work out D and trimming. The sample consists of around 160,000 clones, roughly 90% of them appearing once. V lost 1 base to trimming and J lost 0 bases, with 10 bases between them. In germline, CDR1 is LGHNA, CDR2 YSLEER. The CDR3 covers 16 residues.

The chain uses TRBV4-3 and TRBJ2-1; D perhaps matches TRBD2 (5 bases). The clonotype was recovered from a woman aged 25 to 39 with acute COVID-19. The material sequenced was PBMCs or T cells enriched from blood (not recorded which). The CDR3 spells CASSQVWESSYNEQFF. The CDR3 bases are TGCGCCAGCAGCCAAGTTTGGGAGAGCTCCTACAATGAGCAGTTCTTC.